The 21 T cell receptor beta chains given below trace back to one sample, sequenced in a study of Ad26.COV2.S vaccination and SARS-CoV-2 variants. Treatment in this sample: some 19 received Ad26.COV2.S at low or high dose, single or two shots; about five received placebo; per-sample allocation not given. Sampling was done on day 63 after the first vaccine or placebo injection. Profiling relied on immunoSEQ multiplex PCR, and the TCRdb table lists in-frame clones only, not all of them. The sample has 450,000 to 550,000 clones; 70% to 90% are singletons. Here the sequenced sample was peripheral blood, taken in a trial of Ad26.COV2.S vaccine versus placebo. The receptors derive from a person between 18 and 60 years old who received the Ad26.COV2.S COVID-19 vaccine or a placebo.

This clone occurred once. The chain joins TRBV20-1 to TRBJ1-1; unclear D gene. The CDR3 is 11 residues long. The V end was cut by 5 bases, the J end by 5 bases, with 9 bases between. Germline-derived CDR1 and CDR2 are DFQATT and SNEGSKA (reference sequence). The CDR3 coding sequence is TGCAGTGCTGGTATATGGACTGAAGCTTTCTTT. Amino acid sequence: CSAGIWTEAFF.

The CDR3 protein is CASTTAGAGNTIYF. The CDR3 DNA is TGCGCCAGCACCACCGCAGGGGCCGGAAACACCATATATTTT. This chain uses TRBV10-2 with TRBJ1-3, with D perhaps TRBD1 (6 bases). CDR1 WSHSY and CDR2 SAAADI come from the germline V gene. This CDR3 comprises 14 residues. V lost 7 bases to trimming and J lost 4 bases, with 14 bases between them.

The gene calls are TRBV19 and TRBJ1-1; no definite D call. The CDR3 is made up of 13 amino acids. Germline CDR1 LNHDA, CDR2 SQIVND (reference sequence). Trimming pared 1 base from V and 10 bases from J, leaving 13 bases between. The CDR3 is CASSIAGADRAFF. DNA for the CDR3: TGTGCCAGTAGTATAGCAGGAGCGGATAGAGCTTTCTTT.

The chain is built from TRBV7-2 and TRBJ2-2; possibly TRBD2 for D (5 bases). The CDR3 consists of 13 residues. The germline CDR1 and CDR2 sequences are SGHTA and FQGNSA. V gave up 4 bases and J gave up 4 bases, with 7 bases separating them. The CDR3 protein is CASSWERTGELFF. DNA of the CDR3: TGTGCCAGCAGCTGGGAGCGCACCGGGGAGCTGTTTTTT.

The rearrangement uses TRBV11-2 and TRBJ2-1; 7 bases are shared with TRBD2. Per the germline V gene, CDR1 is SGHAT and CDR2 is FQNNGV. CDR3 length: 14 residues. The V segment lost 5 bases and the J segment 3 bases; nucleotides outside the gene matches: 4. CDR3 sequence (DNA): TGTGCCAGCAGCGCACGGGACTACTACAATGAGCAGTTCTTC. Residues: CASSARDYYNEQFF.

This CDR3 is CASSQGTSGRPQYEQYF. CDR3 DNA: TGTGCCAGCAGCCAGGGGACTAGCGGGAGGCCGCAATACGAGCAGTACTTC. This chain joins TRBV4-2 and TRBJ2-7, with TRBD2 identical over 15 bases. Germline V gene data show CDR1 as LGHNA and CDR2 as YNFKEQ. The CDR3 extends over 17 amino acids. Trimming at V came to 3 bases and at J to 4 bases, leaving 7 bases not matched to a gene.

As concerns this clone: Other DNA sequences in the sample encode the same CDR3. V usage is TRBV11-2 and J usage is TRBJ2-7; D is perhaps TRBD1 (6 bases). The V end lost 2 bases, the J end lost 4 bases, and 6 bases lay between the germline ends. Germline assignment: CDR1 SGHAT and CDR2 FQNNGV. The CDR3 runs to 12 residues. CDR3 in DNA: TGTGCCAGCAGCTTACAGGGGTACGAGCAGTACTTC. Residues: CASSLQGYEQYF.

The rearrangement links TRBV11-3 to TRBJ2-7; 10 bases fit TRBD1. The CDR3 has 14 amino acids. V gave up 1 base and J gave up 6 bases; unmatched junction bases: 3. CDR1 is SGHNT and CDR2 is YENEEA in the germline V gene. In DNA form, the CDR3 reads TGTGCCAGCAGCTTAGTGCGGACAGGGGGCGAGCAGTACTTC. Protein product: CASSLVRTGGEQYF.

This clone was seen a few times. The chain is built from TRBV5-1 and TRBJ2-5; TRBD1 matches at 10 bases. CDR3 length: 20 amino acids. V dropped 1 base and J dropped 7; count of bases not matched to a gene: 22. Germline V gene sequence: CDR1 SGHRS, CDR2 YFSETQ. The CDR3 region is CASSLKVPLRTGGHPATQYF. The CDR3 DNA follows: TGCGCCAGCAGCTTGAAAGTACCGTTAAGGACAGGGGGACACCCGGCGACCCAGTACTTC. Complete variable domain (other parts from reference TRBV5-1 and TRBJ2-5): KAGVTQTPRYLIKTRGQQVTLSCSPISGHRSVSWYQQTPGQGLQFLFEYFSETQRNKGNFPGRFSGRQFSNSRSEMNVSTLELGDSALYLCASSLKVPLRTGGHPATQYFGPGTRLLVL.

The J gene is TRBJ1-2, the V gene TRBV25-1; D ambiguous. V lost 3 bases and J lost 5, with 7 bases in between. Germline-derived CDR1 and CDR2 are MGHDK and SYGVNS. CDR3 size: 12 residues. The chain's CDR3 is CASSDRVYGYTF. Here the CDR3 DNA reads TGTGCCAGCAGTGACCGGGTTTATGGCTACACCTTC.

CDR3 amino acids: CASSVDRVITDTQYF. DNA for the CDR3: TGTGCCAGCAGCGTGGATCGAGTGATCACAGATACGCAGTATTTT. The rearrangement links TRBV5-4 to TRBJ2-3; no clear D gene. The CDR3 has 15 amino acids. Germline V gene lookup returns CDR1 SGHNT and CDR2 YYREEE (reference sequence). The germline V and J ends were trimmed by 4 bases and 2 bases, with 14 bases remaining between them.

The V gene is TRBV18, the J gene TRBJ2-2; D remains ambiguous. V lost 1 base to trimming and J lost 7 bases, with 7 bases between them. The CDR3 extends over 13 amino acids. The germline gives CDR1 KGHSH, CDR2 LQKENI. The CDR3 spells CASSPQRVGELFF. The CDR3 coding sequence is TGTGCCAGCTCACCACAAAGGGTCGGGGAGCTGTTTTTT.

V gene TRBV7-2 combines with J gene TRBJ1-1, with D unclear. V lost 5 bases to trimming and J lost 1 base, with 11 bases between them. The CDR3 totals 14 residues. Germline assignment: CDR1 SGHTA and CDR2 FQGNSA. The CDR3 loop is CASSRTRANTEAFF. CDR3 nucleotide sequence: TGTGCCAGCAGCCGCACCCGGGCGAACACTGAAGCTTTCTTT.

This chain uses TRBV4-1 with TRBJ2-5; D remains unclear. Germline V gene sequence: CDR1 MGHRA, CDR2 YSYEKL. Trimming removed 1 base from V and 4 bases from J, with 7 bases in between. The CDR3 consists of 13 residues. The CDR3 region is CASSQASGETQYF. CDR3 nucleotides: TGCGCCAGCAGCCAAGCGTCGGGAGAGACCCAGTACTTC.

Comments on this clone: At one end the junction does not follow the germline gene, possibly because of a read error. V usage is TRBV7-9 and J usage is TRBJ1-4; a possible D gene is TRBD1 (6 bases). The CDR3 sequence is 15 residues long. Germline loops: CDR1 SEHNR, CDR2 FQNEAQ (reference sequence). The chain's CDR3 is CASSLASGDNQKLFF. The CDR3 DNA sequence: TGTGCCAGCAGCTTAGCGTCAGGGGATAATCAAAAACTGTTTTTT.

The chain has TRBV6-2 or TRBV6-3 and TRBJ1-1; 9 positions match TRBD1. The CDR3 is made up of 15 amino acids. The ends lost 5 bases at V and 8 bases at J; junction bases unmatched: 12. Per germline, CDR1 MNHEY and CDR2 SVGEGT. The CDR3, as DNA: TGTGCCAGCAGTCAGGTCCCGGGACAGGGAAGGGAAGCTTTCTTT. Protein: CASSQVPGQGREAFF.

The genes are TRBV14 and TRBJ1-5, with unresolved D. Trimming pared 1 base from V and 4 bases from J, leaving 5 bases between. Germline V lookup: CDR1 SGHDN, CDR2 FVKESK. This CDR3 is 13 amino acids long. CDR3: CASSQGPNQPQHF. The CDR3, as DNA: TGTGCCAGCAGCCAAGGACCGAATCAGCCCCAGCATTTT.

The DNA of the CDR3 is TGTGCCAGCAGCCAAAGTATAGCGGGGGATAGAGAGACCCAGTACTTC. Protein: CASSQSIAGDRETQYF. The chain joins TRBV3-1 (or the pseudogene TRBV3-2) to TRBJ2-5; 9 bases are shared with TRBD2. The germline V gene encodes CDR1 LGHDT and CDR2 YNNKEL (reference sequence). The CDR3 extends over 16 amino acids. The V segment lost 2 bases and the J segment 4 bases; nucleotides outside the gene matches: 8.

V usage is TRBV19 and J usage is TRBJ1-1; 7 positions agree with TRBD1. This CDR3 is 15 amino acids long. The V segment lost 4 bases and the J segment 0 bases; nucleotides outside the gene matches: 5. Germline CDR1 is LNHDA and CDR2 is SQIVND (reference sequence). The CDR3 region is CASSSRQGVNTEAFF. The CDR3 DNA sequence: TGTGCCAGTAGTAGCCGGCAGGGGGTGAACACTGAAGCTTTCTTT.

The chain links TRBV6-5 to TRBJ1-2; 7 nucleotides match TRBD1. Germline V gives CDR1 MNHEY, CDR2 SVGAGI. This CDR3 comprises 14 residues. The trim removed 6 bases at V and 2 bases at J, leaving 6 bases unmatched. The CDR3 coding sequence is TGTGCCAGCAGGGGGGACAGAACGAACTATGGCTACACCTTC. It translates to CASRGDRTNYGYTF.

The chain is built from TRBV2 and TRBJ1-1; tentatively, D is TRBD1 (5 bases). Per the germline V gene, CDR1 is SNHLY and CDR2 is FYNNEI. The CDR3 length is 14 residues. V dropped 7 bases and J dropped 11 bases, with 23 bases sitting between them. In DNA form, the CDR3 reads TGTGCCAGCACCAGAAACACCCAGGGCCAGTACGCTTTCTTT. This sequence encodes CASTRNTQGQYAFF.